One sample yielded the 19 T cell receptor beta chains listed below, sequenced in a study of long-term antiretroviral therapy in people with HIV. Run at survey level, the immunoSEQ assay was version v3.0. The repertoire was sequenced with immunoSEQ multiplex PCR; TCRdb's copy has only in-frame clones and lacks some. The data hold approximately 25,000 clones, with more than 75% observed a single time. The sequencing used unsorted PBMCs, collected 0.5 years after starting antiretroviral therapy. The receptors originated from a woman between 40 and 55 years old with HIV.

In nucleotides, the CDR3 is TGCGCCAGCAGCTTGGGAGGGACAGGAGACTATGGCTACACCTTC. Translated: CASSLGGTGDYGYTF. This chain joins TRBV5-1 and TRBJ1-2; 8 bases map to TRBD1. This CDR3 is 15 amino acids long. The V gene end was trimmed by 0 bases and the J gene end by 3 bases; junction bases not matched to a gene: 4. Germline-derived CDR1 and CDR2 are SGHRS and YFSETQ.

CDR3 sequence reads: CASSLLGENDYGYTF. DNA for the CDR3: TGTGCCAGCAGTTTATTGGGGGAGAACGACTATGGCTACACCTTC. V usage is TRBV28 and J usage is TRBJ1-2; a possible D gene is TRBD1 (5 bases). The CDR3 has 15 amino acids. CDR1 and CDR2 from the germline V gene are MDHEN and SYDVKM. V lost 1 base, J lost 3 bases, and 12 bases lay in between.

The chain employs TRBV12-5 and TRBJ2-2; 9 bases align to TRBD1. CDR1 is LGHNT and CDR2 is FRNRAP in the germline V gene. V shed 2 bases, J shed 1 base, and the junction held 14 bases outside the gene matches. This CDR3 comprises 20 residues. The CDR3 DNA reads TGTGCTAGTGGTTTGTTCAACAGGGGGCTGGTGTCCCGGAACACCGGGGAGCTGTTTTTT. Amino acids: CASGLFNRGLVSRNTGELFF.

The rearrangement joins TRBV7-8 to TRBJ1-3; maybe TRBD1 (5 bases). Germline V gives CDR1 SGHVS, CDR2 FQNEAQ. V was cut by 5 bases and J by 0 bases, with 11 bases left in between. This CDR3 has 15 residues. CDR3 coding DNA: TGTGCCAGCAGCCCAAGAGGGGCCTCTGGAAACACCATATATTTT. Its translation: CASSPRGASGNTIYF.

The chain combines TRBV7-9 with TRBJ2-5, with D possibly being TRBD1 (6 bases). This CDR3 contains 15 residues. Trimming took 0 bases from V and 5 from J, leaving 13 bases between them. Germline CDR1 reads SEHNR; CDR2 reads FQNEAQ (reference sequence). CDR3 DNA: TGTGCCAGCAGCTTAGCTGTGGGGGCCGAGGAGACCCAGTACTTC. Its translation is CASSLAVGAEETQYF.

The V call is TRBV5-4, the J call TRBJ1-2; D remains ambiguous. Trimming removed 5 bases from V and 1 base from J, with 9 bases in between. The CDR3 runs 13 residues. CDR1 and CDR2 (germline): SGHNT, YYREEE (reference sequence). Here the CDR3 reads CASSPEDNYGYTF. The DNA for the CDR3 is TGTGCCAGCAGTCCGGAAGATAACTATGGCTACACCTTC.

This chain joins TRBV6-1 and TRBJ1-6; D call uncertain. V shed 4 bases and J shed 4 bases, with 14 bases lying between them. Germline lookup yields CDR1 MNHNS and CDR2 SASEGT. There are 16 residues in the CDR3. CDR3 DNA: TGTGCCAGCAGTGGCGTCAACACTGGATATAATTCACCCCTCCACTTT. Translation: CASSGVNTGYNSPLHF.

This clone was recorded a few times. V usage is TRBV9 and J usage is TRBJ1-3, with TRBD1 as a possible D gene (5 bases). Trimming left V 4 bases short and J 0 bases short, with 11 bases between. The CDR3 covers 15 residues. The germline V gene encodes CDR1 SGDLS and CDR2 YYNGEE. CDR3 DNA: TGTGCCAGCAGCCCAGGGTGGGACTCTGGAAACACCATATATTTT. This translates into CASSPGWDSGNTIYF.

A word on this clone: Other nucleotide sequences from this sample produce the same CDR3. The chain uses TRBV4-3 and TRBJ2-7; the match to TRBD1 covers 10 bases. Germline values: CDR1 LGHNA, CDR2 YSLEER. Trimming took 4 bases from V and 2 from J; bases not matched to a gene: 5. The CDR3 sequence is 15 residues long. In DNA form, the CDR3 reads TGCGCCAGCAGCCGACTCGGGACAGGGGCCTACGAGCAGTACTTC. It translates to CASSRLGTGAYEQYF.

The chain joins TRBV27 to TRBJ2-7; possibly TRBD1 for D (5 bases). Germline lookup yields CDR1 MNHEY and CDR2 SMNVEV (reference sequence). Deletions cut 0 bases from V and 2 bases from J, with 11 bases between. The CDR3 sequence is 15 residues long. In nucleotides, the CDR3 is TGTGCCAGCAGTTTATCGGTTCCAGGGCCCTACGAGCAGTACTTC. Its protein product is CASSLSVPGPYEQYF.

CDR3 nucleotide sequence: TGTGCCAGTAGTATAGATCAGAGGGGGGCCAAAAACATTCAGTACTTC. This translates into CASSIDQRGAKNIQYF. The rearrangement links TRBV19 to TRBJ2-4, with D perhaps matching TRBD1 (6 bases). Germline V gene data show CDR1 as LNHDA and CDR2 as SQIVND (reference sequence). The V gene lost 0 bases and the J gene lost 1 base, with 10 bases spanning the gap. The CDR3 runs to 16 residues.

The chain has TRBV5-1 and TRBJ1-1; no clear D gene. The CDR3 runs to 15 residues. Trimming shortened V by 4 bases and J by 1 base, and 14 bases separated the two germline ends. Germline V gene data show CDR1 as SGHRS and CDR2 as YFSETQ. CDR3 in amino acids: CASSDGRAKNTEAFF. CDR3 nucleotides: TGCGCCAGCAGCGATGGAAGGGCGAAGAACACTGAAGCTTTCTTT.

The chain combines TRBV18 with TRBJ1-1, with 10 bases matching TRBD1. J gave up 3 bases and V 3 bases, and 7 bases lay outside the gene matches. Germline V CDR1 and CDR2: KGHSH, LQKENI. This CDR3 region has 16 residues. CDR3 sequence: CASSPRTGGRDTEAFF. The CDR3 DNA is TGTGCCAGCTCACCTAGGACAGGGGGACGAGACACTGAAGCTTTCTTT. Variable domain in full (rest from reference TRBV18 and TRBJ1-1): NAGVMQNPRHLVRRRGQEARLRCSPMKGHSHVYWYRQLPEEGLKFMVYLQKENIIDESGMPKERFSAEFPKEGPSILRIQQVVRGDSAAYFCASSPRTGGRDTEAFFGQGTRLTVV.

The chain joins TRBV18 to TRBJ2-1; a possible D gene is TRBD1 (5 bases). This CDR3 has 15 residues. CDR1 and CDR2 (germline): KGHSH, LQKENI. Trimming removed 3 bases at V and 7 bases at J, with 16 bases between. The CDR3 sequence is CASSPEGVLLNEQFF. Here the CDR3 DNA reads TGTGCCAGCTCACCCGAAGGGGTGTTGCTAAATGAGCAGTTCTTC.

The chain is built from TRBV5-1 and TRBJ2-4; TRBD2 matches at 16 bases. Trimming cost V 4 bases and J 5 bases; bases outside gene matches: 3. Germline lookup yields CDR1 SGHRS and CDR2 YFSETQ. This CDR3 region has 16 residues. In nucleotides, the CDR3 is TGCGCCAGCAGCATAGGGACTAGCGGGGGGGAAAACATTCAGTACTTC. Its translation is CASSIGTSGGENIQYF.

The chain's CDR3 is CASSLQGNQPQHF. For the CDR3, the DNA is TGTGCCAGCAGTCTCCAAGGGAATCAGCCCCAGCATTTT. V usage is TRBV6-5 and J usage is TRBJ1-5; D ambiguous. The germline gives CDR1 MNHEY, CDR2 SVGAGI. There are 13 residues in the CDR3. V lost 5 bases and J 4 bases, leaving 9 bases between the germline ends.

V gene TRBV15 combines with J gene TRBJ2-5, with D possibly matching TRBD2 (6 bases). CDR1 LNHNV and CDR2 YYDKDF come from the germline V gene (reference sequence). The CDR3 is 16 residues long. V shed 0 bases and J shed 3 bases, with 14 bases lying between them. In DNA form, the CDR3 reads TGTGCCACCAGCAGAGATATGGGGCGGGGCGAAGAGACCCAGTACTTC. Residues: CATSRDMGRGEETQYF.

The J gene is TRBJ2-5, the V gene TRBV5-1; 12 bases map to TRBD2. The J segment lost 5 bases and the V segment lost 4 bases, leaving 9 bases of the junction unmatched. CDR1 is SGHRS, CDR2 YFSETQ, per germline. This CDR3 spans 16 amino acids. The CDR3 DNA reads as TGCGCCAGCAGCGACTTCGGACTAGCGGGGAGGGAGACCCAGTACTTC. It translates to CASSDFGLAGRETQYF.

The rearrangement joins TRBV29-1 to TRBJ1-2; TRBD1 agrees at 9 bases. From germline, CDR1 is SQVTM and CDR2 ANQGSEA. The CDR3 has 14 residues. Trimming at V came to 6 bases and at J to 4 bases, leaving 9 bases not matched to a gene. The CDR3, as DNA: TGCAGCGTAGGGACAGGGACGCAGCCCTATGGCTACACCTTC. Protein product: CSVGTGTQPYGYTF.